Below are 27 T cell receptor beta chains sequenced from a single sample in a study of neurological immune-mediated disorders. Each CDR3 protein gets one entry after TCRdb re-called the 5' RACE reads with MiXCR. The sample yields roughly 65,000 distinct CDR3 sequences, 3.5% to 5% seen once. Sequencing input: PBMCs. The receptors originated from a man aged 50-60 years with multiple sclerosis.

This clonotype was observed many times. The V gene is TRBV4-2, the J gene TRBJ1-5, with D perhaps TRBD1 (6 bases). This CDR3 is built from 15 residues. Trimming removed 0 bases at V and 6 bases at J, with 12 bases between. Germline assignment: CDR1 LGHNA and CDR2 YNFKEQ. The CDR3: CASSQENTGRQPQHF. The CDR3 DNA reads TGTGCCAGCAGCCAAGAAAATACAGGGCGTCAGCCCCAGCATTTT.

In this sample, this clonotype turned up many times. This chain connects TRBV7-6 to TRBJ2-7; the match to TRBD2 covers 9 bases. From germline, CDR1 is SGHVS and CDR2 FNYEAQ. This CDR3 is 15 amino acids long. Trimming at V came to 5 bases and at J to 2 bases, leaving 7 bases not matched to a gene. For the CDR3, the DNA is TGTGCCAGCAGCCTGATAGCGGGGGAGACCTACGAGCAGTACTTC. The encoded protein is CASSLIAGETYEQYF. Variable domain in full (rest from reference TRBV7-6 and TRBJ2-7): GAGVSQSPRYKVTKRGQDVALRCDPISGHVSLYWYRQALGQGPEFLTYFNYEAQQDKSGLPNDRFSAERPEGSISTLTIQRTEQRDSAMYRCASSLIAGETYEQYFGPGTRLTVT.

This clonotype occurred many times. The chain combines TRBV7-2 with TRBJ2-3; D gene unclear. Trimming took 1 base from V and 1 from J, leaving 6 bases between them. The V gene's germline CDR1 is SGHTA and CDR2 FQGNSA. There are 14 residues in the CDR3. Here the CDR3 DNA reads TGTGCCAGCAGCTTAGGGTGGGGCACAGATACGCAGTATTTT. This sequence encodes CASSLGWGTDTQYF.

This clonotype was counted at least ten times. The gene calls are TRBV20-1 and TRBJ2-7; unclear D gene. The length of the CDR3 is 18 residues. Germline values: CDR1 DFQATT, CDR2 SNEGSKA (reference sequence). V lost 1 base and J 2 bases, leaving 24 bases between the germline ends. This CDR3 is CSARALKSQVQTTYEQYV. The CDR3, as DNA: TGCAGTGCTAGAGCCTTAAAAAGCCAGGTTCAAACTACCTACGAGCAGTACGTC.

This clonotype has ten or more counts. The chain carries TRBV20-1 and TRBJ1-2; D uncertain. CDR3 length: 10 amino acids. The V gene's germline CDR1 is DFQATT and CDR2 SNEGSKA (reference sequence). CDR3 sequence: CRPEDSGYTF. CDR3 nucleotide sequence: TGCAGGCCGGAGGACTCTGGCTACACCTTC.

This clonotype appeared many times. Here the CDR3 DNA reads TGCGCCAGCAGCTTGAGGCAGGGACACTACAATGAGCAGTTCTTC. Its translation: CASSLRQGHYNEQFF. The V call is TRBV5-1, the J call TRBJ2-1; the D gene is possibly TRBD1 (6 bases). The CDR3 sequence is 15 residues long. Trimming removed 1 base from V and 3 bases from J, with 11 bases in between. Per the germline V gene, CDR1 is SGHRS and CDR2 is YFSETQ. Looking up the rest from reference TRBV5-1 and TRBJ2-1 gives the full variable domain: KAGVTQTPRYLIKTRGQQVTLSCSPISGHRSVSWYQQTPGQGLQFLFEYFSETQRNKGNFPGRFSGRQFSNSRSEMNVSTLELGDSALYLCASSLRQGHYNEQFFGPGTRLTVL.

This chain links TRBV9 with TRBJ1-1, with no clear D. The ends were cut back, 0 bases at V and 0 bases at J, with 6 bases in the middle. The CDR3 covers 14 residues. Germline V gene lookup returns CDR1 SGDLS and CDR2 YYNGEE. The CDR3 here is CASSVGHLNTEAFF. In nucleotides, the CDR3 is TGTGCCAGCAGCGTAGGACACTTGAACACTGAAGCTTTCTTT.

This clonotype was detected only once. The chain is built from TRBV5-1 and TRBJ2-1; 10 nucleotides align to TRBD2. Germline V CDR1 and CDR2: SGHRS, YFSETQ. With 4 bases clipped from V and 6 bases from J, the junction kept 7 bases outside the gene matches. This CDR3 region has 15 residues. CDR3 coding DNA: TGCGCCAGCAGCCTTGTAGCGGGAGGAGTCAATGAGCAGTTCTTC. Translated: CASSLVAGGVNEQFF.

This clonotype was counted many times. The chain links TRBV28 to TRBJ2-1, with 8 positions matching TRBD1. The CDR3 totals 15 residues. V lost 6 bases and J lost 3; bases outside the gene matches: 7. Germline loops: CDR1 MDHEN, CDR2 SYDVKM. For the CDR3, the DNA is TGTGCCAGCAGCAGCCTCGGACAGGGCTACAATGAGCAGTTCTTC. It encodes CASSSLGQGYNEQFF.

This clonotype was seen at least ten times. The CDR3, as DNA: TGCGCCAGCAGCCACAAACTAGCGGGGGGCGATGGCAAGCAGTACTTC. Protein product: CASSHKLAGGDGKQYF. This chain joins TRBV4-1 and TRBJ2-7; TRBD2 matches 12 bases. Trimming removed 3 bases from V and 8 bases from J; junction bases left unmatched: 11. The CDR3 consists of 16 residues. The germline gives CDR1 MGHRA, CDR2 YSYEKL.

This clonotype was detected only a few times. The chain couples TRBV14 to TRBJ2-7, with TRBD1 as a possible D gene (6 bases). From germline, CDR1 is SGHDN and CDR2 FVKESK. The ends were cut back, 4 bases at V and 0 bases at J, with 16 bases in the middle. The CDR3 extends over 16 amino acids. CDR3 coding DNA: TGTGCCAGCAGCCCCCTTGGACAGATAAGCTCCTACGAGCAGTACTTC. Residues: CASSPLGQISSYEQYF.

This clonotype showed up many times. The gene calls are TRBV7-9 and TRBJ1-2; D gene ambiguous. The CDR3 consists of 12 residues. The germline CDR1 and CDR2 sequences are SEHNR and FQNEAQ (reference sequence). Between the trimmed V and J ends, which lost 5 bases and 3 bases, there was a span of 7 bases. Written as DNA, the CDR3 is TGTGCCAGCAGCCGCATAGACTATGGCTACACCTTC. The encoded protein is CASSRIDYGYTF.

There are many counts of this clonotype. The chain has TRBV20-1 and TRBJ2-1; D is perhaps TRBD1 or TRBD2 (5 bases each). V was cut by 1 base and J by 0 bases, with 13 bases left in between. CDR1 is DFQATT and CDR2 is SNEGSKA in the germline V gene (reference sequence). The CDR3 contains 16 residues. The CDR3, as DNA: TGCAGTGCTAGAGGGGGATGGGGGTTCTCCTACAATGAGCAGTTCTTC. It specifies CSARGGWGFSYNEQFF.

The chain joins TRBV7-2 to TRBJ2-7; TRBD1 agrees at 11 bases. Germline V lookup: CDR1 SGHTA, CDR2 FQGNSA. V was clipped by 5 bases and J by 4 bases; unmatched bases: 10. This CDR3 has 16 residues. This chain's CDR3 is CASSPLEGQGAYEQYF. DNA for the CDR3: TGTGCCAGCAGCCCACTGGAAGGACAGGGGGCTTACGAGCAGTACTTC.

This clonotype came up many times. CDR3 sequence: CASSQVASSGRADTQYF. As DNA, the CDR3 is TGCGCCAGCAGCCAAGTAGCATCCAGCGGGAGAGCAGATACGCAGTATTTT. This chain connects TRBV4-1 to TRBJ2-3, with 8 bases that match TRBD2. This CDR3 is built from 17 residues. Trimming took 1 base from V and 4 from J; bases not matched to a gene: 10. The germline V gene has CDR1 MGHRA and CDR2 YSYEKL.

This chain uses TRBV5-1 with TRBJ2-7; 10 nucleotides agree with TRBD1. Germline V gene data show CDR1 as SGHRS and CDR2 as YFSETQ. J was trimmed by 5 bases and V by 4 bases; bases with no gene match: 6. CDR3 size: 14 residues. CDR3 sequence (DNA): TGCGCCAGCAGCCCCGGGACAGGGGTCCACGAGCAGTACGTC. Amino acids: CASSPGTGVHEQYV.

Details on this clonotype: A read error may produce the germline difference seen at one junction end. V is TRBV12-3 or TRBV12-4 and J is TRBJ2-6; either TRBD1 or TRBD2 may supply D (5 bases each). The CDR3 length is 15 residues. In DNA form, the CDR3 reads TGTGCCAGCAGATCGGGATCTTCTGGGGCCAAAGTCCTGACTTTC. Translating it yields CASRSGSSGAKVLTF.

This clonotype was recorded many times. J is TRBJ2-1 and V is TRBV5-1, with TRBD2 matching over 13 bases. Germline-derived CDR1 and CDR2 are SGHRS and YFSETQ. The CDR3 covers 16 residues. V shed 4 bases, J shed 8 bases, and the junction held 9 bases outside the gene matches. Here the CDR3 reads CASSPPTSGGADEQFF. CDR3 coding DNA: TGCGCCAGCAGCCCACCAACTAGCGGGGGGGCTGATGAGCAGTTCTTC.

This sequence joins TRBV7-9 and TRBJ2-3; 16 nucleotides align to TRBD2. Per germline, CDR1 SEHNR and CDR2 FQNEAQ (reference sequence). The trim removed 5 bases at V and 4 bases at J, leaving 6 bases unmatched. The CDR3 sequence is 17 residues long. The CDR3 sequence: CASSIGTSGGAADTQYF. CDR3 in DNA: TGTGCCAGCAGCATTGGGACTAGCGGGGGGGCGGCAGATACGCAGTATTTT.

This clonotype was counted many times. The rearrangement links TRBV10-2 to TRBJ2-1; a possible D gene is TRBD1 (6 bases). The CDR3 runs to 15 residues. Germline V gene lookup returns CDR1 WSHSY and CDR2 SAAADI. V lost 3 bases and J lost 5, with 14 bases in between. The CDR3 sequence is CASSERDITNNEQFF. The CDR3 DNA follows: TGCGCCAGCAGTGAACGGGACATAACGAACAATGAGCAGTTCTTC.

This clonotype was counted at least ten times. The chain recombines TRBV6-5 with TRBJ2-3, with a weak D call TRBD2 (7 bases). Germline-derived CDR1 and CDR2 are MNHEY and SVGAGI. The CDR3 contains 14 residues. V lost 4 bases to trimming and J lost 6 bases, with 14 bases between them. CDR3 bases: TGTGCCAGCAGTTTCCAGGGAGGGGGGGATACGCAGTATTTT. It translates to CASSFQGGGDTQYF.

The V and J genes are TRBV7-2 and TRBJ2-1; no firm D call. The CDR3 extends over 11 amino acids. V was trimmed by 6 bases and J by 4 bases, leaving 4 bases between them. Germline-derived CDR1 and CDR2 are SGHTA and FQGNSA. The CDR3 reads CASRFYNEQFF. In DNA form, the CDR3 reads TGTGCCAGCAGATTTTACAATGAGCAGTTCTTC.

This clonotype appeared many times. The chain employs TRBV20-1 and TRBJ2-5, with 9 nucleotides matching TRBD1. V was pared by 4 bases and J by 3 bases, with 6 bases of the junction left unmatched. In germline, CDR1 is DFQATT, CDR2 SNEGSKA (reference sequence). The CDR3 sequence is 14 residues long. This CDR3 reads CSATADRGKETQYF. The CDR3 DNA is TGCAGTGCTACCGCCGACAGGGGGAAAGAGACCCAGTACTTC.

This clonotype has at least ten counts. V usage is TRBV27 and J usage is TRBJ1-1; no clear D. CDR3 length equals 18 residues. CDR1 and CDR2 from the germline V gene are MNHEY and SMNVEV (reference sequence). The V and J ends lost 6 bases and 0 bases respectively, with 23 bases between them. CDR3 DNA: TGTGCCAGCAGCCCCCTACGGAGTTCCTTATACTTGAACACTGAAGCTTTCTTT. Protein: CASSPLRSSLYLNTEAFF.

This clonotype occurred a few times. The chain uses TRBV20-1 and TRBJ2-7; unclear D gene. The CDR3 spans 12 residues. Trimming took off 3 bases at V and 4 bases at J, with 10 bases between the two ends. Germline V gene lookup returns CDR1 DFQATT and CDR2 SNEGSKA (reference sequence). CDR3: CSASSAVYEQYF. In nucleotides, the CDR3 is TGCAGTGCTAGTAGTGCGGTGTACGAGCAGTACTTC.

This clonotype was detected many times. The chain couples TRBV7-9 to TRBJ2-2; D perhaps matches TRBD1 (7 bases). The V gene's germline CDR1 is SEHNR and CDR2 FQNEAQ (reference sequence). Trimming removed 3 bases from V and 7 bases from J, with 15 bases in between. The CDR3 has 15 amino acids. This CDR3 reads CASSLGDRDFGELFF. CDR3 DNA sequence: TGTGCCAGCAGCTTGGGCGACAGGGACTTCGGGGAGCTGTTTTTT.

This clonotype was seen more than once but under ten times. The rearrangement joins TRBV27 to TRBJ2-3, with D possibly matching TRBD2 (6 bases). The V gene's germline CDR1 is MNHEY and CDR2 SMNVEV (reference sequence). Trimming removed 5 bases at V and 2 bases at J, with 11 bases between. This CDR3 has 14 residues. The CDR3 protein is CASSKRDFTDTQYF. The CDR3 nucleotides read TGTGCCAGCAGTAAAAGGGACTTCACAGATACGCAGTATTTT.